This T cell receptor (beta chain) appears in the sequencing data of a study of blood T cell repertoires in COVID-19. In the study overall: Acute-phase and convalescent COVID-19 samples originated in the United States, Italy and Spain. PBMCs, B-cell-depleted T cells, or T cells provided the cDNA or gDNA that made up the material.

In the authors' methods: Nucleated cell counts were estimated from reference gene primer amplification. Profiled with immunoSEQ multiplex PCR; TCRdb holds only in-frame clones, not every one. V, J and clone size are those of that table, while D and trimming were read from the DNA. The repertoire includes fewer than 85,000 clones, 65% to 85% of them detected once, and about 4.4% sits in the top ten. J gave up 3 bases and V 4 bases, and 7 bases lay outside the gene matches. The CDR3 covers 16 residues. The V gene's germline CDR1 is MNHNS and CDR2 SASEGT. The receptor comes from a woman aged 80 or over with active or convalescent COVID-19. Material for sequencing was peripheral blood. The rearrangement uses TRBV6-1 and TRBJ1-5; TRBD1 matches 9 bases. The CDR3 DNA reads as TGTGCCAGCAGTGCACAGGGGGCCTTCACCAATCAGCCCCAGCATTTT. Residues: CASSAQGAFTNQPQHF.